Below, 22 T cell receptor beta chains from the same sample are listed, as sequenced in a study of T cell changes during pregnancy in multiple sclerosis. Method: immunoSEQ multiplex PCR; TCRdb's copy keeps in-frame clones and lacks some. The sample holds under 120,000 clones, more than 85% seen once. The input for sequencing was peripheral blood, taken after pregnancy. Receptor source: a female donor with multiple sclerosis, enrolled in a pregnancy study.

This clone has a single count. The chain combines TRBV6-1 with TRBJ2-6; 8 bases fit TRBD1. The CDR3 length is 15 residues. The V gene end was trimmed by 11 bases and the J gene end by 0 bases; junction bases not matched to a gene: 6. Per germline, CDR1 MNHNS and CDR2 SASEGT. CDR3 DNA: TGTGCCTCAGGGGGCGAGAGCTCTGGGGCCAACGTCCTGACTTTC. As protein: CASGGESSGANVLTF.

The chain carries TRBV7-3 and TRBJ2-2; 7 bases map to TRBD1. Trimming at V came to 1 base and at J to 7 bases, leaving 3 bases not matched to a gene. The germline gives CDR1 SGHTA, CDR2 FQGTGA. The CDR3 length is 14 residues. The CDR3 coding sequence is TGTGCCAGCAGCTTAAAGGGGGCTGACGGGGAGCTGTTTTTT. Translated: CASSLKGADGELFF.

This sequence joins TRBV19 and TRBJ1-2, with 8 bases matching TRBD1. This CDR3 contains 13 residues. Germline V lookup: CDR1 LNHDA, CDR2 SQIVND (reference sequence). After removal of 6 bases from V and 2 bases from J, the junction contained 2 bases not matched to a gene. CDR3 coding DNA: TGTGCCAGTAGCCACAGGGGGAACTATGGCTACACCTTC. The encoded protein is CASSHRGNYGYTF. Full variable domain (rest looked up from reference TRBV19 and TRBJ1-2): DGGITQSPKYLFRKEGQNVTLSCEQNLNHDAMYWYRQDPGQGLRLIYYSQIVNDFQKGDIAEGYSVSREKKESFPLTVTSAQKNPTAFYLCASSHRGNYGYTFGSGTRLTVV.

CDR3 DNA sequence: TGTGCCAGCAGCCTCCGAGAGGGCGGGGCCTATGGCTACACCTTC. Translation: CASSLREGGAYGYTF. The chain combines TRBV11-3 with TRBJ1-2; the D gene is possibly TRBD1 (5 bases). This CDR3 comprises 15 residues. The germline V gene encodes CDR1 SGHNT and CDR2 YENEEA. Trimming cost V 5 bases and J 4 bases, with 17 bases left between them.

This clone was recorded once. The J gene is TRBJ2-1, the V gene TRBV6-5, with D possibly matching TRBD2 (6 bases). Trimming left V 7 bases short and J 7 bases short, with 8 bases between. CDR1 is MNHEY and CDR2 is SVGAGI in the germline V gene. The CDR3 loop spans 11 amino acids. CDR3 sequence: CASTGGNEQFF. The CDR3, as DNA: TGTGCCAGCACTGGGGGGAATGAGCAGTTCTTC.

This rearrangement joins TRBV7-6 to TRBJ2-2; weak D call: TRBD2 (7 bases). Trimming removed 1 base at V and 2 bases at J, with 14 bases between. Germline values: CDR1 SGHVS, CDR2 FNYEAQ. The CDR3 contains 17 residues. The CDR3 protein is CASSLVGRGANTGELFF. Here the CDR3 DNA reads TGTGCCAGCAGCTTAGTAGGCCGGGGGGCCAACACCGGGGAGCTGTTTTTT.

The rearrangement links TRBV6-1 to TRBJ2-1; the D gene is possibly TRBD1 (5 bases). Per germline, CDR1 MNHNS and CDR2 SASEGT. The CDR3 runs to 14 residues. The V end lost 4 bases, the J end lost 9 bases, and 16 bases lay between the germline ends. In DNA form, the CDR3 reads TGTGCCAGCAGTGTTGCAGGGCTCGTCTTTGAGCAGTTCTTC. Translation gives CASSVAGLVFEQFF.

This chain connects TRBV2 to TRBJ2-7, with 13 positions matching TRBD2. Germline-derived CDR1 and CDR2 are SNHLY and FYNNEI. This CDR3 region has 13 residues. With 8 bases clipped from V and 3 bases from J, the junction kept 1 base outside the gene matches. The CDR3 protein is CASRTSGSYEQYF. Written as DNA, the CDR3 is TGTGCCAGCCGGACTAGCGGGAGCTACGAGCAGTACTTC.

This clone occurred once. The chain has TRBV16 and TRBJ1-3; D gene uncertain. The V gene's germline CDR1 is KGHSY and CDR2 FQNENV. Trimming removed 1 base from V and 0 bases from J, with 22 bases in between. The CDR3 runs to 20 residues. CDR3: CASSQLRLRRGEDSGNTIYF. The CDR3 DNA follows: TGTGCCAGCAGCCAATTGCGGTTGCGCCGCGGGGAGGACTCTGGAAACACCATATATTTT.

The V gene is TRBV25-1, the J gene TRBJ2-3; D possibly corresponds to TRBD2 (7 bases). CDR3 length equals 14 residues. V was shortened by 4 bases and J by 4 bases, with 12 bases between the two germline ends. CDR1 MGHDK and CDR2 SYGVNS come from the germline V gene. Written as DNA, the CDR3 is TGTGCCAGCAGTGTAGGGGGGGTGGCAGATACGCAGTATTTT. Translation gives CASSVGGVADTQYF.

DNA for the CDR3: TGTGCCAGCTCCGGTGGGGGGGTAGTGGATACGCAGTATTTT. Translation gives CASSGGGVVDTQYF. The chain joins TRBV4-2 to TRBJ2-3; 7 bases fit TRBD2. Germline CDR1 LGHNA, CDR2 YNFKEQ. The CDR3 extends over 14 amino acids. Trimming at V came to 8 bases and at J to 6 bases, leaving 11 bases not matched to a gene.

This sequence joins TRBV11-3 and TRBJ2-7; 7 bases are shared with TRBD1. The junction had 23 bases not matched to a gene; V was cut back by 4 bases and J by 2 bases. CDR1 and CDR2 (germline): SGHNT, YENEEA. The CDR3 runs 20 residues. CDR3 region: CASSSCMLFITGQRPYEQYF. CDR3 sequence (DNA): TGTGCCAGCAGCTCCTGTATGTTGTTTATAACGGGACAGAGGCCCTACGAGCAGTACTTC.

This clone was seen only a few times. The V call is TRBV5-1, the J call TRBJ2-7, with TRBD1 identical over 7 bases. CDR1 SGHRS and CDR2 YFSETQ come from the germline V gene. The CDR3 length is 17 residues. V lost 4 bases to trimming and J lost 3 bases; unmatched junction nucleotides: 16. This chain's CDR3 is CASSPSVLQQGIYEQYF. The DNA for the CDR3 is TGCGCCAGCAGCCCTTCGGTACTTCAACAGGGGATCTACGAGCAGTACTTC.

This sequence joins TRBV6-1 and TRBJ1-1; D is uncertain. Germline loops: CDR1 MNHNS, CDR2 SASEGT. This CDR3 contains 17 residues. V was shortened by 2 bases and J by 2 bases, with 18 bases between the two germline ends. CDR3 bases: TGTGCCAGCAGTGAAAGCGGGAGGGTCGGGGTAAACACTGAAGCTTTCTTT. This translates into CASSESGRVGVNTEAFF.

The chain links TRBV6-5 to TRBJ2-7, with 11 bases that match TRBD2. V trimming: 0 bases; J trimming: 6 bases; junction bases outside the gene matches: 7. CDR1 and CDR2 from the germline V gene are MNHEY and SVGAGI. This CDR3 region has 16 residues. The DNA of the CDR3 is TGTGCCAGCAGTTACTCCAATAGCGGGGGGGCTCTCGAGCAGTACTTC. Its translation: CASSYSNSGGALEQYF.

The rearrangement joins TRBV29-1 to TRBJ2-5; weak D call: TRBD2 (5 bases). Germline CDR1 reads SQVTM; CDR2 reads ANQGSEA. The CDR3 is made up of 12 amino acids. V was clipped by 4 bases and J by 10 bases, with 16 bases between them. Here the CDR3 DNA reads TGCAGCGTTGCCCCCCCTCGTGAGGGCCAGTACTTC. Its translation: CSVAPPREGQYF.

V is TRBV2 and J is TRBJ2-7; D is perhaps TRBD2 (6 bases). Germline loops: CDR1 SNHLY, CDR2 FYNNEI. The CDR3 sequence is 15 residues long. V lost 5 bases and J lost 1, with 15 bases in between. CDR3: CASSPKSGGSYEQYF. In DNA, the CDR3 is TGTGCCAGCAGTCCAAAATCCGGGGGTTCCTACGAGCAGTACTTC.

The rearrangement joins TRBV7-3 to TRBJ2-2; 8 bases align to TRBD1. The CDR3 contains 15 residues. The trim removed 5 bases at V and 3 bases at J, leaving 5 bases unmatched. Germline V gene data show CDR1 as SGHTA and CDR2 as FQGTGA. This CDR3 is CASSHRDRHTGELFF. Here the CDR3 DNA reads TGTGCCAGCAGCCACCGGGACAGGCACACCGGGGAGCTGTTTTTT.

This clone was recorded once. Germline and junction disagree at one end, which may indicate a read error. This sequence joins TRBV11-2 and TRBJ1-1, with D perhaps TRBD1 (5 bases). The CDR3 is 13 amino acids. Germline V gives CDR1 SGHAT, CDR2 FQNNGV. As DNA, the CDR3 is TGTGCCAGCAGCGTAGACAGTAACACTGAAGCTTTCTTT. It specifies CASSVDSNTEAFF.

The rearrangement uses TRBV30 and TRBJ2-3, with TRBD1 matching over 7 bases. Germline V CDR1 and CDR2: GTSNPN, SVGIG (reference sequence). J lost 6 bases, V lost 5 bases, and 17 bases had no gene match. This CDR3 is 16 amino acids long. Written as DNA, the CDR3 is TGTGCCTGGGGAGCCCCGGGACAGCGATTTGTTGATACGCAGTATTTT. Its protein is CAWGAPGQRFVDTQYF.

As DNA, the CDR3 is TGCGCCAGCAGCTTGGAGGGGGAGACACCCCTCCACTTT. Its protein is CASSLEGETPLHF. The chain has TRBV5-1 and TRBJ1-6; D perhaps matches TRBD1 (6 bases). Per germline, CDR1 SGHRS and CDR2 YFSETQ. The ends were cut back, 0 bases at V and 11 bases at J, with 9 bases in the middle. The CDR3 spans 13 residues.

CDR3 sequence (DNA): TGTGCCAGCAGCGTGCCTAGCGGGGGGCTTGGGGAGACCCAGTACTTC. Its protein product is CASSVPSGGLGETQYF. The chain employs TRBV5-4 and TRBJ2-5, with 11 positions matching TRBD2. Germline CDR1 reads SGHNT; CDR2 reads YYREEE (reference sequence). The CDR3 has 16 residues. V was pared by 4 bases and J by 5 bases, with 10 bases of the junction left unmatched.